Listed below are T cell receptor beta chains from one sample, sequenced in a study of blood T cell repertoires in COVID-19. The repertoire was sequenced with immunoSEQ multiplex PCR; TCRdb's copy has only in-frame clones and lacks some. The sample includes about 430,000 clones, 88% of them seen just once. What was sequenced was PBMCs or T cells enriched from blood (not recorded which). The receptors shown here come from a woman in her twenties or thirties with acute COVID-19. CDR3s include the opening cysteine and the closing phenylalanine or tryptophan. The order of the fields is J gene, V gene, D gene, clone size, CDR3 DNA, CDR3 protein. The D gene is left open where the match is weak. Clone sizes are given selectively: once, few, many, or a class where the clone is expanded.

>TRBJ1-1|TRBV5-1|TRBD1|NA
TGCGCCAGCAGCTTGGGGACAGGGGGGAACACTGAAGCTTTCTTT
CASSLGTGGNTEAFF
>TRBJ2-7|TRBV27|NA|once
TGTGCCAGCAGTTTTACAGCAGATTTAACCTACGAGCAGTACTTC
CASSFTADLTYEQYF
>TRBJ1-6|TRBV10-1|NA|NA
TGCGCCAGCAGCCTCAGGGGAAATTCACCCCTCCACTTT
CASSLRGNSPLHF
>TRBJ2-1|TRBV24-1|TRBD2|NA
TGTGCCACCAGTGACCCCCGGCCGGGGGGCTACAATGAGCAGTTCTTC
CATSDPRPGGYNEQFF
>TRBJ2-1|TRBV18|TRBD2|once
TGTGCCAGCTCACGGATCGGGGGGATAGACAACAATGAGCAGTTCTTC
CASSRIGGIDNNEQFF
>TRBJ2-6|TRBV27|NA|NA
TGTGCCAGCAGTCCCTCTTTCTCTGGGGCCAACGTCCTGACTTTC
CASSPSFSGANVLTF
>TRBJ1-1|TRBV7-6|NA|NA
TGTGCCAGCAGCCTGGACAGATTGAACACTGAAGCTTTCTTT
CASSLDRLNTEAFF
>TRBJ2-3|TRBV4-1|NA|NA
TGCGCCAGCAGCCAAGGGTGGGGTGGGGGGAATACGCAGTATTTT
CASSQGWGGGNTQYF
>TRBJ1-2|TRBV6-5|NA|NA
TGTGCCAGCAGTTACGATACGAGAGTTGGCTACACCTTC
CASSYDTRVGYTF
>TRBJ2-1|TRBV7-3|NA|NA
TGTGCCAGCAGCCCAGGGTCCTACAATGAGCAGTTCTTC
CASSPGSYNEQFF